This TCR beta chain comes out of a study of blood T cell repertoires in COVID-19 (dated by TCRdb to the early 2020s). A note on the overall study: Collaborator samples came from the United States, Italy and Spain and covered acute and convalescent phases of COVID-19. The prospective study material was composed of cDNA or gDNA derived from T cells, B-cell-depleted T cells, or PBMCs. Subjects who had been exposed to COVID-19, were actively infected with it, or had recovered from it provided the deeply sampled blood TCRbeta repertoires that made up the dataset. Where available, HLA class I and class II types were taken from metadata supplied by the sample provider and were not determined by assay-based typing. Samples were obtained from the ongoing ImmuneRACE study (first 160 participants) and from over a thousand subjects provided by 6 global collaborators. Sample metadata almost always included a de-identified subject ID, COVID-19 status, age in years and sex. The repertoires were released in a freely available public database meant as a resource for research on the immune response to SARS-CoV-2.

Whole blood was collected in K2EDTA tubes by collaborating institutions according to the institutions' own protocols. Collaborator samples were shipped for TCRbeta analysis as frozen whole blood, isolated PBMCs, or DNA extracted from either sample type. The V end gives up 3 bases and the J end 3 bases, leaving 16 bases in the junction not matched to a gene. The CDR3 runs 18 residues from the cysteine to the phenylalanine. The entry retains the CDR3 DNA only, 54 bases that are in frame from base 1. According to the germline V gene, CDR1 reads SQVTM and CDR2 reads ANQGSEA. Notes on this clone: Its antigen target is currently unknown. Per-nucleotide qualities are absent, and no much larger clonotype sits a single base away.

The immunoSEQ Assay, a bias-controlled multiplex PCR, was used to amplify TCRbeta CDR3 regions from genomic DNA. Concerning the study's data processing: Within the assay, amplification of reference gene primers was used to estimate how many nucleated cells each sample contained. To quantify the absolute abundance of each unique TCRbeta CDR3 rearrangement, sequence reads were collapsed and filtered. For each sample, productive Simpson clonality was calculated by taking the square root of Simpson's diversity index across productive rearrangements. Held by TCRdb, this immuneACCESS table contains in-frame sequences only and omits some clones. Under half of the omission traces to an unresolved V gene where checked; the cause of the rest is unknown. For V, J and clone size, that table is used; D and trimming come from the DNA. A total of about 150,000 clones appear in this sample, 75% to 90% of them only once. The ten largest account for under 0.75% of the sample.

Results and caveats for the whole study, not just this receptor: The quantity of clinical and demographic metadata differed by source and by participant and was supplied without curation.

Sequencing was carried out using peripheral blood. The chain was built from TRBV29-1 and TRBJ2-1, and 8 bases in between align with TRBD2. The sequence derives from a man aged 60 to 75 with acute or convalescent COVID-19. The DNA sequence is TGCAGCGTTGAGGGACTAGGGGCGACAACTCCCAACTACAATGAGCAGTTCTTC. Its product reads: CSVEGLGATTPNYNEQFF.